A selection of T cell receptor beta chains follows, all from one sample in a study of OX40 agonist ivuxolimab in advanced cancers. Measured with immunoSEQ multiplex PCR; TCRdb has only the in-frame clones, and not every one. The sample holds 45,000 to 65,000 clones, about 88% seen once. The sequencing here drew on CD4+ or CD8+ T cells sorted from blood, taken in a trial of the OX40 agonist ivuxolimab. Receptors were obtained from an adult with an advanced solid tumor such as melanoma, head and neck, liver or kidney cancer. CDR3s include the opening cysteine and the closing phenylalanine or tryptophan. A D gene is named only where the DNA matches it firmly. Not every row has a clone size; where given, it reads once, few, many or a size class.

D gene,V gene,clone size,J gene,CDR3 DNA,CDR3 protein
TRBD1,TRBV9,.,TRBJ2-3,TGTGCCACATCGACAGGGGGCGGCACAGATACGCAGTATTTT,CATSTGGGTDTQYF
.,TRBV7-2,.,TRBJ2-1,TGTGCCAGCAGCTTAGAACGTTTAGGGTATGAGCAGTTCTTC,CASSLERLGYEQFF
TRBD1,TRBV19,.,TRBJ1-5,TGTGCCAGTAGTATTGTGGGACAGGCCAATCAGCCCCAGCATTTT,CASSIVGQANQPQHF
TRBD1,TRBV7-9,.,TRBJ2-5,TGTGCCAGCAGCTCCACGATAACAGGGGGCGTAGGAGAGACCCAGTACTTC,CASSSTITGGVGETQYF
TRBD1,TRBV29-1,.,TRBJ2-1,TGCAGCGTTGAGGAACGCGACAGGGTTATCAATGAGCAGTTCTTC,CSVEERDRVINEQFF
.,TRBV28,.,TRBJ2-4,TGTGCCAGCAGTTTATGGTCGTTGGCCAAAAACATTCAGTACTTC,CASSLWSLAKNIQYF
TRBD1,TRBV11-3,.,TRBJ2-5,TGTGCCAGCAGCTTGGGAGACAGGGAAGAGACCCAGTACTTC,CASSLGDREETQYF
.,TRBV20-1,.,TRBJ1-2,TGCAGTGCTAGAGGGGTTCATGGCTACACCTTC,CSARGVHGYTF
TRBD2,TRBV19,.,TRBJ2-7,TGTGCCAGTAGTTGGGATACTAGCGGCAACTCCTACGAGCAGTACTTC,CASSWDTSGNSYEQYF
TRBD1,TRBV5-8,.,TRBJ1-3,TGTGCCAGCAGCTTACAGGGGAGCTCTGGAAACACCATATATTTT,CASSLQGSSGNTIYF
.,TRBV11-2,once,TRBJ1-5,TGTGCCAGCAGCTTAGTACAAGGGGCGCGACAGCCCCAGCATTTT,CASSLVQGARQPQHF
TRBD2,TRBV10-3,.,TRBJ2-2,TGTGCCATCAGTGCGAACACGGGGGGGGACACCGGGGAGCTGTTTTTT,CAISANTGGDTGELFF
TRBD2,TRBV5-1,.,TRBJ2-7,TGCGCCAGCAGCTCCCGGGGGCCCGGGGGGGGCGAGCAGTACTTC,CASSSRGPGGGEQYF
.,TRBV5-6,.,TRBJ1-6,TGTGCCAGCAGCCCGGTCGGGGATAATTCACCCCTCCACTTT,CASSPVGDNSPLHF
.,TRBV30,few,TRBJ1-1,TGTGCCTGGAGTGTCGGGCCGCTCTCAGCTTTCTTT,CAWSVGPLSAFF
TRBD2,TRBV27,.,TRBJ2-2,TGTGCCAGCAGTTCTCCTAGCGGGAGTAACGGGGAGCTGTTTTTT,CASSSPSGSNGELFF
.,TRBV6-1,.,TRBJ1-1,TGTGCCACGCAGAAGAGGGGGGCCATGAACACTGAAGCTTTCTTT,CATQKRGAMNTEAFF
TRBD1,TRBV2,.,TRBJ1-1,TGTGCCAGCAGTGAAGGGACAGGGGCCCACGCTTTCTTT,CASSEGTGAHAFF
.,TRBV7-2,.,TRBJ2-7,TGTGCCAGCAGCTTAGTCTACGAGCAGTACTTC,CASSLVYEQYF
.,TRBV19,.,TRBJ2-2,TGTGCCAGTAGTATAGTTATCACCGGGGAGCTGTTTTTT,CASSIVITGELFF
.,TRBV5-4,.,TRBJ1-4,TGTGCCAGCAGCAGCGGAGGGGGGGCTGGTCGTTGGGAAAAACTGTTTTTT,CASSSGGGAGRWEKLFF
.,TRBV5-1,.,TRBJ2-7,TGCGCCAGCAGCTTGGGGGGAGGTACCTACGAGCAGTACTTC,CASSLGGGTYEQYF
.,TRBV23-1,.,TRBJ1-5,TGCGCCAGCAGCCGGGGACCTTTTCAGCCCCAGCATTTT,CASSRGPFQPQHF
.,TRBV5-4,.,TRBJ1-6,TGTGCCAGCAGCTTGGAAGGGGGCTATAATTCACCCCTCCACTTT,CASSLEGGYNSPLHF
TRBD1,TRBV6-5,.,TRBJ2-7,TGTGCCAGCACCCCAGGACAGGTCGCCTACGAGCAGTACTTC,CASTPGQVAYEQYF
.,TRBV19,.,TRBJ2-3,TGTGCCAGTAGATCCTCCGGAGTGCCAGGCACAGATACGCAGTATTTT,CASRSSGVPGTDTQYF
.,TRBV30,.,TRBJ1-6,TGTGCCTGGAGTGACCGGGGGCAAATGGCCCTCCACTTT,CAWSDRGQMALHF
.,TRBV5-1,.,TRBJ2-4,TGCGCCAGCAGCTTGGCCATCGGGCCCGAGGGAAACATTCAGTACTTC,CASSLAIGPEGNIQYF
.,TRBV19,.,TRBJ1-5,TGTGCCAGTAGCCGACAGGTAACGGATCAGCCCCAGCATTTT,CASSRQVTDQPQHF
TRBD2,TRBV2,.,TRBJ2-1,TGTGCCAGCAGTGGGACCTGGGGGGGGAACAATGAGCAGTTCTTC,CASSGTWGGNNEQFF
.,TRBV11-2,.,TRBJ1-1,TGTGCCAGCAGCTCATATTATCGCGCTGAAGCTTTCTTT,CASSSYYRAEAFF
.,TRBV2,.,TRBJ1-1,TGTGCCAGCAGTGAGGGTTATTACACTGAAGCTTTCTTT,CASSEGYYTEAFF
TRBD2,TRBV11-2,once,TRBJ2-1,TGTGCCAGCAGCTTAGATCGGGCGGGGGGGCTGGTTAATGAGCAGTTCTTC,CASSLDRAGGLVNEQFF
TRBD2,TRBV10-3,.,TRBJ2-7,TGTGCCATCAGTGCGTTAGCGGGGTCTTCTTACGAGCAGTACTTC,CAISALAGSSYEQYF
.,TRBV5-1,.,TRBJ2-5,TGCGCCAGCAGCTTGGCGGGACGGGAGGAGACCCAGTACTTC,CASSLAGREETQYF
TRBD1,TRBV5-4,.,TRBJ2-7,TGTGCCAGCAGCTTGGCCAGGGGGTTCTCCTACGAGCAGTACTTC,CASSLARGFSYEQYF
TRBD2,TRBV19,.,TRBJ2-5,TGTGCCAGTAGTATGGGGGGGAGCAAACAAGAGACCCAGTACTTC,CASSMGGSKQETQYF
TRBD2,TRBV4-2,.,TRBJ2-3,TGTGCCAGCAGCCAAGAAATAAGTACTAGCGGGTGGGCCCCCCTTAGCACAGATACGCAGTATTTT,CASSQEISTSGWAPLSTDTQYF
.,TRBV19,.,TRBJ2-6,TGTGCCAGTAGTTATCGGACGGTCCACTCTGGGGCCAACGTCCTGACTTTC,CASSYRTVHSGANVLTF
.,TRBV14,once,TRBJ1-2,TGTGCCAGCAGCCAAGTACCCGGAGCCTATGGCTACACCTTC,CASSQVPGAYGYTF
.,TRBV30,.,TRBJ1-1,TGTGCCTGGAGTGTAACGGGGGCAGTTAATAAGAACACTGAAGCTTTCTTT,CAWSVTGAVNKNTEAFF
TRBD1,TRBV23-1,.,TRBJ2-6,TGCGCCAGCAGTCAAACACAAGTCCCGGGACAGGGGCCTGGGGCCAACGTCCTGACTTTC,CASSQTQVPGQGPGANVLTF